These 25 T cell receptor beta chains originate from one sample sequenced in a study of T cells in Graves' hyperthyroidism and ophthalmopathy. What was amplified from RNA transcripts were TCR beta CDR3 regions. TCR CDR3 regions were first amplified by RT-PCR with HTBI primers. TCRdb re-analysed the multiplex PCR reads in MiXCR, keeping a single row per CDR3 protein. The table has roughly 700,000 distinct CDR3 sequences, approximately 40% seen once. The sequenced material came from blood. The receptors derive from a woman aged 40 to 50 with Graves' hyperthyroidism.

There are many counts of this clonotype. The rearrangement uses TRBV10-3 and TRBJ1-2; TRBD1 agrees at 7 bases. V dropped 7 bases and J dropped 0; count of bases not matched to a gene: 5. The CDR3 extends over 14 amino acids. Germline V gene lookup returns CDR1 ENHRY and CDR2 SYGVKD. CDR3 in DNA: TGTGCCATCACCGCGACAGGGACTAACTATGGCTACACCTTC. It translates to CAITATGTNYGYTF.

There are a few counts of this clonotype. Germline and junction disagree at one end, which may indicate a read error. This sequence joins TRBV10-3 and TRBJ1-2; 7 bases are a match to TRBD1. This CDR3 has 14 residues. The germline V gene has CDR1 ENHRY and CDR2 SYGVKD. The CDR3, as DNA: TGTGCCAGCAGTGATTACGCAGGGGGACGAGGCTACACCTTC. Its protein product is CASSDYAGGRGYTF.

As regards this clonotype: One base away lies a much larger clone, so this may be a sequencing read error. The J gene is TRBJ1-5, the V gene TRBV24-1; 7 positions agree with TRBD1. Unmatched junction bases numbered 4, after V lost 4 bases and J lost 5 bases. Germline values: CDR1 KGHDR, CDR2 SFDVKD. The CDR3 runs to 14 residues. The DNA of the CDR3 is TGTGCCACCAGTGAGACAGGGCGAGATCAGCCCCAGCATTTT. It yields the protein CATSETGRDQPQHF.

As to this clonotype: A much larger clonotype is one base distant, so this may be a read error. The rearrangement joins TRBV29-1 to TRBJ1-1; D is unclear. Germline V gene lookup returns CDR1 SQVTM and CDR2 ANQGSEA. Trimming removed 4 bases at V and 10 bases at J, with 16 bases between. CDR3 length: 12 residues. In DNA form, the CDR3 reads TGCAGCGTTGTATCCCCCAGTCTCGGAGCTTTCTTT. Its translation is CSVVSPSLGAFF.

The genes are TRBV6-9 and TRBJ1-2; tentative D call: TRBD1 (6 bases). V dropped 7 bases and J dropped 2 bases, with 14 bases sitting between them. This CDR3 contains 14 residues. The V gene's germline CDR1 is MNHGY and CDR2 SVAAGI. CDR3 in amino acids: CASTPGAGNYGYTF. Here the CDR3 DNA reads TGTGCCAGCACCCCAGGGGCAGGGAACTATGGCTACACCTTC.

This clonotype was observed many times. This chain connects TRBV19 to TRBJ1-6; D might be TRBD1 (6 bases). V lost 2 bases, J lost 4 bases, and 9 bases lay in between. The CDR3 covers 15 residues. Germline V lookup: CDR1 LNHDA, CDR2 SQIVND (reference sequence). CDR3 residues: CASSIQGLYNSPLHF. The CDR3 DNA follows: TGTGCCAGTAGTATACAGGGGCTGTATAATTCACCCCTCCACTTT.

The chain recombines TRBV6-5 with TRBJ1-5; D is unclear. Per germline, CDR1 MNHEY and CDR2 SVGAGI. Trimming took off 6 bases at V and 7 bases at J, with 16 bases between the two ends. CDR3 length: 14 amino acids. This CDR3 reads CASRASTEGQPQHF. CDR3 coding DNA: TGTGCCAGCAGAGCTAGCACAGAGGGCCAGCCCCAGCATTTT.

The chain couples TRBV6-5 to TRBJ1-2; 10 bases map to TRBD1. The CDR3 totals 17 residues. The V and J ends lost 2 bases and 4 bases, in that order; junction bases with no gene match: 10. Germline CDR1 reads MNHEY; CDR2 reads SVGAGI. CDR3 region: CASSYGTGATVFYGYTF. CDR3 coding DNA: TGTGCCAGCAGTTACGGGACAGGGGCCACCGTTTTCTATGGCTACACCTTC.

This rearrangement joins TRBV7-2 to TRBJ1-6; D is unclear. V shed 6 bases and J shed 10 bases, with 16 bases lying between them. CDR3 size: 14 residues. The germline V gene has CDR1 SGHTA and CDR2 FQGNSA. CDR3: CASRIENVESPLHF. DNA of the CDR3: TGTGCCAGCAGAATCGAGAATGTGGAATCACCCCTCCACTTT.

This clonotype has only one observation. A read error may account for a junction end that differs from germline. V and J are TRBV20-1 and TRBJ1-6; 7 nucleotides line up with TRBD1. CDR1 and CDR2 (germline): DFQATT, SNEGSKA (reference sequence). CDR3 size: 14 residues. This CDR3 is CSARAGQINSPLHF. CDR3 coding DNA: TGTAGTGCTCGAGCGGGACAGATTAATTCACCCCTCCACTTT.

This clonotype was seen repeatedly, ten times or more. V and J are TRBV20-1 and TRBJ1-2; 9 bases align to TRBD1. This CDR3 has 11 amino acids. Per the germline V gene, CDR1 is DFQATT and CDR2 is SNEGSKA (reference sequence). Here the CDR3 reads CGTGGNSGYTF. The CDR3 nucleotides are TGCGGTACAGGGGGCAACAGTGGCTACACCTTC.

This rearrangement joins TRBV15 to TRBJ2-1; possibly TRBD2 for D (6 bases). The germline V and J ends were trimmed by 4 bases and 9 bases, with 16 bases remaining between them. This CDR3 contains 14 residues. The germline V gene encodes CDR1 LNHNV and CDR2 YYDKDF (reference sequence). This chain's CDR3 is CATSIRGSGVEQFF. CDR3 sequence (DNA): TGTGCCACCAGCATACGGGGCTCGGGGGTTGAGCAGTTCTTC. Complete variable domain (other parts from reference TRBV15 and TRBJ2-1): DAMVIQNPRYQVTQFGKPVTLSCSQTLNHNVMYWYQQKSSQAPKLLFHYYDKDFNNEADTPDNFQSRRPNTSFCFLDIRSPGLGDTAMYLCATSIRGSGVEQFFGPGTRLTVL.

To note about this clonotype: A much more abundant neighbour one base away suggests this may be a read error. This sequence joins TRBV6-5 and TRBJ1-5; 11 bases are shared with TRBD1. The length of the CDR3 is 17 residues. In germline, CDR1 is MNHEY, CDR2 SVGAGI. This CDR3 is CGSSYSIAGTGGQPQHF. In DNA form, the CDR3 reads TGTGGCAGCAGTTACTCGATAGCAGGGACAGGGGGACAGCCCCAGCATTTT.

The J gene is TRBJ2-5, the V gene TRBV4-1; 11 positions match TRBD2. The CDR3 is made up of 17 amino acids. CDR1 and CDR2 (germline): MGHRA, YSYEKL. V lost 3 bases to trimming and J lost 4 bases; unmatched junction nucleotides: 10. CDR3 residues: CASSQWPSGGPTETQYF. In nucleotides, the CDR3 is TGCGCCAGCAGCCAGTGGCCTAGCGGGGGGCCCACAGAGACCCAGTACTTC.

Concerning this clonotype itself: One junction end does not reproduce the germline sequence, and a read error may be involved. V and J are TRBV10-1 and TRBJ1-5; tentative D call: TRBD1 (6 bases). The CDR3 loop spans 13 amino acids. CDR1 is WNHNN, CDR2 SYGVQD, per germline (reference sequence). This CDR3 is CAGSGGGDQPQHF. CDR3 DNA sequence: TGCGCCGGCAGTGGCGGGGGCGATCAGCCCCAGCATTTT.

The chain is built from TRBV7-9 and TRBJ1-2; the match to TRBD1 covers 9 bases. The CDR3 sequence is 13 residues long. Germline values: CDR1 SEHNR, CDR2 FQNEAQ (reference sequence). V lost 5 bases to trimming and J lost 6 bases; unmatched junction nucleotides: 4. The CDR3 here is CASSIRTGDGYTF. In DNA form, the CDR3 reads TGTGCCAGCAGCATTAGGACAGGGGATGGCTACACCTTC.

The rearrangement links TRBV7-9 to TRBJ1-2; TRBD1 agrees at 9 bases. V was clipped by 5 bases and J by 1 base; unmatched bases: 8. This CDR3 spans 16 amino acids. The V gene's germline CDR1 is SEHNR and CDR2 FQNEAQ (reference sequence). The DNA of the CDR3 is TGTGCCAGCAGCCAAGATGAGACAGGGGGTAACTATGGCTACACCTTC. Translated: CASSQDETGGNYGYTF.

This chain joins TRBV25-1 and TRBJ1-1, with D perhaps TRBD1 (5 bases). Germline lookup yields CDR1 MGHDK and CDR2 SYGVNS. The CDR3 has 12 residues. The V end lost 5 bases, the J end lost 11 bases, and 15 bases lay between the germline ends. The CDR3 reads CASSKVDRPAFF. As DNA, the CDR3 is TGTGCCAGCAGTAAAGTCGACAGACCGGCTTTCTTT. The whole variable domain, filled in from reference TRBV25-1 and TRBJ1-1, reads EADIYQTPRYLVIGTGKKITLECSQTMGHDKMYWYQQDPGMELHLIHYSYGVNSTEKGDLSSESTVSRIRTEHFPLTLESARPSHTSQYLCASSKVDRPAFFGQGTRLTVV.

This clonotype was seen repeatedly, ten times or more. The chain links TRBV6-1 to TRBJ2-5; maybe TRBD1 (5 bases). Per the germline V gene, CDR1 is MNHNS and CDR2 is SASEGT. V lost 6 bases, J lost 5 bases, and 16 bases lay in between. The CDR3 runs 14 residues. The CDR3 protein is CASRGPPRQETQYF. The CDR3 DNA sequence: TGTGCCAGCAGAGGGCCTCCTAGACAGGAGACCCAGTACTTC.

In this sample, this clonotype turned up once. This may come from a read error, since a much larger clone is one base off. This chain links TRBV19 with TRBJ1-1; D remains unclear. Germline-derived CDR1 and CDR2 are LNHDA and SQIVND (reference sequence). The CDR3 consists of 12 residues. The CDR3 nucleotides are TGTGCCAGTGGGTCCCTCCGGACTGACGCTTTCTTT. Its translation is CASGSLRTDAFF. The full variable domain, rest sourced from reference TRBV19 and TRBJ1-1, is DGGITQSPKYLFRKEGQNVTLSCEQNLNHDAMYWYRQDPGQGLRLIYYSQIVNDFQKGDIAEGYSVSREKKESFPLTVTSAQKNPTAFYLCASGSLRTDAFFGQGTRLTVV.

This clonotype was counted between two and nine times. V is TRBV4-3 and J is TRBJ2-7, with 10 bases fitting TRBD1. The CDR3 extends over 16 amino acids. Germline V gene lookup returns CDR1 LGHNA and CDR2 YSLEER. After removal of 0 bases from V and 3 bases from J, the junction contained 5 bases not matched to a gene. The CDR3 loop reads CASSQDATGGIYEQYF. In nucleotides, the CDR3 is TGCGCCAGCAGCCAAGACGCGACAGGGGGCATCTACGAGCAGTACTTC.

CDR3 bases: TGTGCCAGTAGTGTGGGGCTTCGGGACACTGAAGCTTTCTTT. Residues: CASSVGLRDTEAFF. The chain uses TRBV19 and TRBJ1-1; perhaps TRBD1 as D (5 bases). CDR3 size: 14 residues. Germline V CDR1 and CDR2: LNHDA, SQIVND (reference sequence). Trimming left V 5 bases short and J 3 bases short, with 13 bases between.

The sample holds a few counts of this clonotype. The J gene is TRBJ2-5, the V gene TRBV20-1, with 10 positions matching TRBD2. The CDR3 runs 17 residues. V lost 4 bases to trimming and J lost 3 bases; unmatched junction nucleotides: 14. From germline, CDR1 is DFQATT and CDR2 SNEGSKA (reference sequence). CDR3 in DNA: TGCAGTGCTATGGGGCTAGCGGGGGATAACTACGAAGAGACCCAGTACTTC. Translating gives CSAMGLAGDNYEETQYF.

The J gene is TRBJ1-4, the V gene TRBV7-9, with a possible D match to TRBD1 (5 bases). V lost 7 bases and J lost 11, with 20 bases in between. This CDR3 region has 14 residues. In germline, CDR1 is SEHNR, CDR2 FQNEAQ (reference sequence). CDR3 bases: TGTGCCAGCACCATGGGGACGTCATATGGGAAACTGTTTTTT. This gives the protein CASTMGTSYGKLFF.

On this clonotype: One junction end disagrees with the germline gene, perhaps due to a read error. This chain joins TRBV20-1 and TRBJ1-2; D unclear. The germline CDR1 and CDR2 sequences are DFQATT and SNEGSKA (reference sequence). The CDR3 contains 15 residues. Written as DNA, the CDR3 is TGCAGTTCCTCCGGGTCGAATAACAATAACTATGGCTACGCCTTC. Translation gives CSSSGSNNNNYGYAF.